This TCR beta chain was identified during a study of beta chain features in type 1 diabetes. Study-level background: No age, gender or cell yield differences were seen between patients and healthy donors. Study-level points and caveats: Any PCR bias toward short templates would affect both groups alike. Researchers cautioned that cDNA sequencing could over-represent cells with high TCR expression.

Each population that was sorted was more than 95% pure. To note about this clone: No antigen is known for it.

cDNA synthesis used the whole RNA isolate, giving expressed TCRB sequences. Produced via immunoSEQ multiplex PCR; TCRdb's table is partial and in-frame only. The profile shows hundreds of thousands of clones, about 10% of them singletons. Sequenced material: naive CD4+ T cells from blood. This clonotype was obtained from a woman aged 18-30 years in good health.

The CDR3 nucleotides are TGCGCCAGCAGCCAAGGCGGGTGGGGCGGAGATACGCAGTATTTT. Its protein product is CASSQGGWGGDTQYF. V usage is TRBV4-1 and J usage is TRBJ2-3; D possibly matches TRBD1 or TRBD2 (5 bases each). The CDR3 length is 15 residues. The V end was cut by 1 base, the J end by 5 bases, with 13 bases between. Looked up from germline, CDR1 is MGHRA and CDR2 is YSYEKL.